The 17 T cell receptor beta chains below come from one sample, sequenced in a study of cytomegalovirus exposure and HLA in healthy donors. Vbeta (60) and Jbeta (13) primers were used in the PCR. Clones were read by immunoSEQ multiplex PCR, and TCRdb kept only the in-frame ones, dropping some. In the table there are around 190,000 clones, roughly 80% of which are singletons. The sequencing input was PBMCs. These receptors were taken from a middle-aged man in good health and CMV-seropositive.

V and J are TRBV4-1 and TRBJ2-1; D gene ambiguous. The CDR3 is made up of 13 amino acids. CDR1 is MGHRA and CDR2 is YSYEKL in the germline V gene. V gave up 0 bases and J gave up 13 bases, with 13 bases separating them. In DNA form, the CDR3 reads TGCGCCAGCAGCCAAGACCCAGTACGCGGACAGTTCTTC. Translation: CASSQDPVRGQFF.

The rearrangement uses TRBV5-6 and TRBJ2-1, with 11 bases that match TRBD2. The trim removed 0 bases at V and 5 bases at J, leaving 1 base unmatched. CDR1 and CDR2 (germline): SGHDT, YYEEEE. The CDR3 has 15 amino acids. This chain's CDR3 is CASSLVAGGDNEQFF. CDR3 nucleotide sequence: TGTGCCAGCAGCTTGGTAGCGGGGGGGGACAATGAGCAGTTCTTC.

This clone has a single count. The genes are TRBV7-3 and TRBJ2-1, with D possibly being TRBD2 (7 bases). The V and J ends lost 5 bases and 6 bases respectively, with 14 bases between them. The CDR3 totals 14 residues. Germline CDR1 SGHTA, CDR2 FQGTGA. The CDR3 region has the DNA TGTGCCAGCAGCCTCTGGGGGGGCGGCAATGAGCAGTTCTTC. It translates to CASSLWGGGNEQFF.

The rearrangement joins TRBV5-4 to TRBJ2-1; TRBD2 might be the D (6 bases). V gave up 0 bases and J gave up 9 bases, with 10 bases separating them. This CDR3 contains 13 residues. Germline V lookup: CDR1 SGHNT, CDR2 YYREEE (reference sequence). The CDR3 DNA reads TGTGCCAGCAGCTTGGTGGCTAGCGCTGAGCAGTTCTTC. Protein sequence: CASSLVASAEQFF.

The chain employs TRBV19 and TRBJ1-1; maybe TRBD1 (5 bases). Trimming took 1 base from V and 5 from J, leaving 14 bases between them. This CDR3 is 15 amino acids long. In germline, CDR1 is LNHDA, CDR2 SQIVND (reference sequence). CDR3 bases: TGTGCCAGTAGTATAGCGGGAGTTCGGGGGACTGAAGCTTTCTTT. This translates into CASSIAGVRGTEAFF.

The J gene is TRBJ2-5, the V gene TRBV6-1, with 9 bases aligning to TRBD2. Matching the DNA end better, TRBJ2-7 makes the J call doubtful. The CDR3 covers 14 residues. CDR1 is MNHNS, CDR2 SASEGT, per germline. The CDR3 DNA follows: TGTGCCAGCAGGGCCGGGACTAGCAACTACGAGCAGTACTTC. Its protein product is CASRAGTSNYEQYF.

Ten or more counts support this clone. The CDR3 sequence is CASSLIGEGGPNEQFF. CDR3 coding DNA: TGTGCCAGCAGCTTAATTGGGGAGGGAGGGCCCAATGAGCAGTTCTTC. The chain employs TRBV7-9 and TRBJ2-1; 7 bases align to TRBD2. V lost 2 bases, J lost 6 bases, and 10 bases stayed unmatched. The germline V gene has CDR1 SEHNR and CDR2 FQNEAQ (reference sequence). CDR3 length equals 16 residues.

This clone appeared a few times. The chain joins TRBV6-1 to TRBJ1-4, with 10 bases identical to TRBD1. CDR1 and CDR2 (germline): MNHNS, SASEGT. The CDR3 totals 14 residues. V dropped 8 bases and J dropped 6; count of bases not matched to a gene: 6. DNA of the CDR3: TGTGCCAGCTCCGGACAGGGGGGTGATGAAAAACTGTTTTTT. Its protein product is CASSGQGGDEKLFF.

This sequence joins TRBV6-1 and TRBJ2-1; D is perhaps TRBD1 (7 bases). This CDR3 contains 16 residues. With 2 bases removed from V and 8 bases from J, the gap between germline ends came to 19 bases. CDR1 is MNHNS, CDR2 SASEGT, per germline. Here the CDR3 reads CASSESAGGFGDEQFF. The CDR3 DNA reads as TGTGCCAGCAGTGAAAGCGCAGGGGGGTTTGGGGATGAGCAGTTCTTC.

The genes are TRBV6-5 and TRBJ1-5; tentatively, D is TRBD1 (6 bases). CDR3 size: 14 residues. The germline gives CDR1 MNHEY, CDR2 SVGAGI. V lost 0 bases and J 9 bases, leaving 12 bases between the germline ends. The CDR3 sequence: CASSYSDQGPPQHF. CDR3 in DNA: TGTGCCAGCAGTTACTCCGACCAGGGGCCGCCCCAGCATTTT.

This chain uses TRBV14 with TRBJ1-1; TRBD1 might be the D (5 bases). This CDR3 comprises 15 residues. Germline V CDR1 and CDR2: SGHDN, FVKESK. Trimming shortened V by 1 base and J by 4 bases, and 13 bases separated the two germline ends. The CDR3 bases are TGTGCCAGCAGCCAAGCACAGGTGGCGAGCACTGAAGCTTTCTTT. Encoded protein: CASSQAQVASTEAFF.

This clone was detected once. The chain recombines TRBV27 with TRBJ2-7; 7 bases fit TRBD2. Trimming removed 7 bases from V and 5 bases from J; junction bases left unmatched: 17. Germline lookup yields CDR1 MNHEY and CDR2 SMNVEV (reference sequence). CDR3 length equals 16 residues. This CDR3 is CASNRGRGGSYDEQYF. The CDR3 coding sequence is TGTGCCAGCAACCGAGGGCGTGGCGGGAGCTATGACGAGCAGTACTTC.

The V call is TRBV9, the J call TRBJ1-5; TRBD1 aligns across 8 bases. This CDR3 contains 13 residues. CDR1 is SGDLS and CDR2 is YYNGEE in the germline V gene. Germline trimming cut 3 bases from V and 6 bases from J; bases unmatched to any gene: 2. The CDR3 here is CASSAGGSQPQHF. DNA for the CDR3: TGTGCCAGCAGCGCAGGGGGCAGTCAGCCCCAGCATTTT.

The chain employs TRBV6-4 and TRBJ2-7, with 9 positions matching TRBD2. Trimming took 6 bases from V and 2 from J; bases not matched to a gene: 8. The CDR3 is 15 residues long. Germline CDR1 and CDR2: MRHNA and SNTAGT. CDR3 nucleotides: TGTGCCAGCAGCCTTATAGCGGGAGTCCCCTACGAGCAGTACTTC. This translates into CASSLIAGVPYEQYF.

This sequence joins TRBV7-9 and TRBJ2-3, with D perhaps TRBD2 (5 bases). Trimming took 5 bases from V and 2 from J, leaving 14 bases between them. The germline gives CDR1 SEHNR, CDR2 FQNEAQ (reference sequence). The CDR3 runs to 15 residues. CDR3 in amino acids: CASSAALATTDTQYF. The CDR3 DNA is TGTGCCAGCAGCGCAGCCCTAGCTACCACAGATACGCAGTATTTT.

The J gene is TRBJ2-2, the V gene TRBV4-3; 8 bases line up with TRBD2. Germline-derived CDR1 and CDR2 are LGHNA and YSLEER. With 3 bases clipped from V and 4 bases from J, the junction kept 4 bases outside the gene matches. The CDR3 consists of 15 residues. CDR3 amino acids: CASSHREGGTGELFF. CDR3 bases: TGCGCCAGCAGCCACCGGGAGGGCGGCACCGGGGAGCTGTTTTTT.

The chain has TRBV10-3 and TRBJ2-2, with 8 positions matching TRBD1. Germline values: CDR1 ENHRY, CDR2 SYGVKD. The V gene end was trimmed by 6 bases and the J gene end by 6 bases; junction bases not matched to a gene: 21. The CDR3 runs to 19 residues. CDR3 protein: CAIRTGLGPRGRKSGELFF. The CDR3 coding sequence is TGTGCCATCAGGACCGGCCTAGGGCCCAGGGGGCGAAAATCCGGGGAGCTGTTTTTT.